These T cell receptor beta chains were read from a single sample in a study of Ad26.COV2.S vaccination and SARS-CoV-2 variants. The table came from immunoSEQ multiplex PCR; TCRdb's copy has only in-frame clones and leaves some out. The sample lists about 400,000 clones, 83% occurring once. This material consisted of peripheral blood, taken in a trial of Ad26.COV2.S vaccine versus placebo. The receptors derive from a person between 18 and 59 years old who received the Ad26.COV2.S COVID-19 vaccine or a placebo. Both conserved end residues are trimmed from each CDR3. Each record gives: V gene, CDR3 length, CDR3 protein.

>TRBV13|14
ASSLLVRGAGNTIY
>TRBV5-1|12
ASSSRGTNTEAF
>TRBV6-1|11
ASSEVIGYGYT
>TRBV6-5|12
ASRKVTADTEAF
>TRBV6-1|14
ASSEALTGRNEKLF
>TRBV7-9|12
ASSFAGGTDTQY
>TRBV27|12
ASRVNREFAEAF
>TRBV11-3|13
ASSLKGLGYNEQF
>TRBV7-3|14
ASSAGTSQNTGELF
>TRBV27|11
ASSLGGPYEQY
>TRBV7-2|14
ASSLAVGLSGNTIY
>TRBV15|12
ATSRGRSANVLT
>TRBV3-1/TRBV3-2|10
ASSRGTGELF
>TRBV6-5|13
ASSRRTGRFGGYT
>TRBV9|13
ASSLGGVRGEKLF